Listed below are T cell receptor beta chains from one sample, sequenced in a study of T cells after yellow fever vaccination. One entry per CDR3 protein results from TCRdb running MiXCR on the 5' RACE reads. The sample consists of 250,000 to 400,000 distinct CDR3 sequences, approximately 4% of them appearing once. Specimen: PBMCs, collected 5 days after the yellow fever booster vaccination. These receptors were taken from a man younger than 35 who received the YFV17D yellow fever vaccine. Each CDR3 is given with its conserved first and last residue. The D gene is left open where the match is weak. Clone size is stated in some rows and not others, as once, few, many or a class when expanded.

TGTGCCAGCAGCTTTCGGGAGGAGCAGTTCTTC	CASSFREEQFF	.	TRBJ2-1	TRBV7-9	many
TGTGCCAGCAGTTTCCAGGGCCGTAACACTGAAGCTTTCTTT	CASSFQGRNTEAFF	.	TRBJ1-1	TRBV6-5	few
TGTGCCAGCAGGGGCGGGGAGCTGTTTTTT	CASRGGELFF	.	TRBJ2-2	TRBV2	few
TGCGCCAGCAGCTTAACAGCGGGGCACACCGGGGAGCTGTTTTTT	CASSLTAGHTGELFF	TRBD2	TRBJ2-2	TRBV5-1	many
TGTGCCAGCTCAGCGGGACAGGGGGATCAGCCCCAGCATTTT	CASSAGQGDQPQHF	TRBD1	TRBJ1-5	TRBV18	.
TGTGCTAGTGCCCAGCGGGATAAGAACAATGAGCAGTTCTTC	CASAQRDKNNEQFF	TRBD2	TRBJ2-1	TRBV12-5	.
TGCGCCAGCAGCCAAGGAACAGGGGGCGCCGGCTATGGCTACACCTTC	CASSQGTGGAGYGYTF	TRBD1	TRBJ1-2	TRBV4-1	many
TGTGCCAGCAGGGAGATAAGCTCCTACAATGAGCAGTTCTTC	CASREISSYNEQFF	.	TRBJ2-1	TRBV9	.
TGTGCCAGCAGCTTGGGGGTGTCAATTGAAGCTTTCTTT	CASSLGVSIEAFF	.	TRBJ1-1	TRBV13	many
TGCAGTGCTAGAGGCGCTCAAGGACTAGCGGGGGACTCTCAAGAGACCCAGTACTTC	CSARGAQGLAGDSQETQYF	TRBD2	TRBJ2-5	TRBV20-1	few
TGTGCCAGCAGTTATGGGACTAGCGGGTGGGATGAGCAGTTCTTC	CASSYGTSGWDEQFF	TRBD2	TRBJ2-1	TRBV6-2/TRBV6-3	few
TGTGCCAGCAGCTTATACGGGAATGTGCAGCAGTACTTC	CASSLYGNVQQYF	.	TRBJ2-7	TRBV5-8	few
TGTGCCACCAGCAACTACTGGAGGGGGGCGGGCGAGCAGTACTTC	CATSNYWRGAGEQYF	.	TRBJ2-7	TRBV15	few
TGCGCCAGCAGCCAGGGACAGAACACTGAAGCTTTCTTT	CASSQGQNTEAFF	.	TRBJ1-1	TRBV5-1	many
TGCAGTGCTTATGTGGGGTACAATCAGCCCCAGCATTTT	CSAYVGYNQPQHF	.	TRBJ1-5	TRBV20-1	.
TGTGCCAGCAGCCCAGGACAGGGAGCCCTGGCCGGGGGCACAGATACGCAGTATTTT	CASSPGQGALAGGTDTQYF	TRBD1	TRBJ2-3	TRBV7-9	.
TGTGCCAGCAGTCAGGGACAGGGGATCTCCTACGAGCAGTACTTC	CASSQGQGISYEQYF	TRBD1	TRBJ2-7	TRBV6-6	.
TGTGCCAGCAGCTTAGGAGGGGGACAGGGAGGGAACATTCAGTACTTC	CASSLGGGQGGNIQYF	TRBD1	TRBJ2-4	TRBV7-2	.
TGTGCCAGCACCCCCCTGCGAGGGAGCACTGAAGCTTTCTTT	CASTPLRGSTEAFF	.	TRBJ1-1	TRBV12-3/TRBV12-4	.
TGTGCCAGCAGCATGCGGGGGGGCCGCGAGACCCAGTACTTC	CASSMRGGRETQYF	TRBD2	TRBJ2-5	TRBV5-4	few
TGTGCCAGCAGCAGGGTGACGGACAGGGAGGATCAGCCCCAGCATTTT	CASSRVTDREDQPQHF	.	TRBJ1-5	TRBV21-1	.
TGTGCCAGCAGCTTACAGGACAGGGGCCCACCCCTCCACTTT	CASSLQDRGPPLHF	TRBD1	TRBJ1-6	TRBV5-5	few
TGTGCCAGCACCCCAGGGTGGGGGGGTGGCAATGAGCAGTTCTTC	CASTPGWGGGNEQFF	TRBD2	TRBJ2-1	TRBV12-3/TRBV12-4	few
TGCAGTGCCATACCGGGACATTCAAAAGAGACCCAGTACTTC	CSAIPGHSKETQYF	.	TRBJ2-5	TRBV20-1	.
TGCAGTGCGACTACAGGGGGGCAACGGGAAAAACTGTTTTTT	CSATTGGQREKLFF	TRBD1	TRBJ1-4	TRBV20-1	.
TGCAGTGCTAGCGGCGGGGACAGGGAGTCTGCAACTAATGAAAAACTGTTTTTT	CSASGGDRESATNEKLFF	TRBD1	TRBJ1-4	TRBV20-1	.
TGTGCCAGCCGGGGGACCTCTGATAGGACCCAGTACTTC	CASRGTSDRTQYF	.	TRBJ2-5	TRBV6-5	.
TGCAGCGTTGTCAATCCGTGGGGGGCCCAAGAGACCCAGTACTTC	CSVVNPWGAQETQYF	.	TRBJ2-5	TRBV29-1	few
TGTGCCAGCAGCGGGACTAGCGGGGTGGAGACCCAGTACTTC	CASSGTSGVETQYF	TRBD2	TRBJ2-5	TRBV28	few
TGTGCCAGCAGAAACGGAGCAGGGGCTGAAGCTTTCTTT	CASRNGAGAEAFF	.	TRBJ1-1	TRBV6-5	few
TGTGCCAGCACCAGGCCTAGGAACACTGAAGCTTTCTTT	CASTRPRNTEAFF	.	TRBJ1-1	TRBV28	few
TGTGCCAGCGTTTGGCCCAGCGGGGGGGCGGATGAGCAGTTCTTC	CASVWPSGGADEQFF	TRBD2	TRBJ2-1	TRBV6-2/TRBV6-3	many
TGCGCCAGCAGCCAAGGCTACAGGAAAGATGAGCAGTTCTTC	CASSQGYRKDEQFF	.	TRBJ2-1	TRBV4-3	few
TGTGCCAGCAGCGCAACCCTGGGGGGCGGCACTGAAGCTTTCTTT	CASSATLGGGTEAFF	.	TRBJ1-1	TRBV7-9	few
TGCGCCAGCAGCCCCCCGGGACTAGCGGGGAACATTCAGTACTTC	CASSPPGLAGNIQYF	TRBD2	TRBJ2-4	TRBV5-1	many
TGCAGCGTTGATCCAGGTTTTAGCACAGATACGCAGTATTTT	CSVDPGFSTDTQYF	.	TRBJ2-3	TRBV29-1	few
TGCGCCAGCAGCCAAAGGACTAGCGGGGCGGGAGAGACCCAGTACTTC	CASSQRTSGAGETQYF	TRBD2	TRBJ2-5	TRBV5-1	few
TGCGCCAGCAGCTTGGTCCCTTACGGGGTCCACACTGTCAACTATGGCTACACCTTC	CASSLVPYGVHTVNYGYTF	.	TRBJ1-2	TRBV5-1	.
TGCAGTGCTCCAGGGTCTCCACGTGAGCAGTTCTTC	CSAPGSPREQFF	.	TRBJ2-1	TRBV20-1	few
TGTGCCAGCAGCTTAGCTCCTAGCGGGGGGGTGGAGACCCAGTACTTC	CASSLAPSGGVETQYF	TRBD2	TRBJ2-5	TRBV7-2	many
TGTGCCAGCTCACCAAGCGCATTGAGCTACGAGCAGTACTTC	CASSPSALSYEQYF	.	TRBJ2-7	TRBV18	.
TGCGCCAGCAGAGTGACAGGGAACACTGAAGCTTTCTTT	CASRVTGNTEAFF	.	TRBJ1-1	TRBV4-3	many
TGTGCCAGCAGTTTAAATTTCAGGGGCGAGCAGTACTTC	CASSLNFRGEQYF	.	TRBJ2-7	TRBV27	many
TGTGCCAGCAGTGAGAAATACTCTGGGGCCAACGTCCTGACTTTC	CASSEKYSGANVLTF	.	TRBJ2-6	TRBV6-1	.
TGTGCCAGCAGCCGGATTTGGACTGAAGCTTTCTTT	CASSRIWTEAFF	.	TRBJ1-1	TRBV5-6	few
TGTGCCAGCAGCTTGGGGTTAGTGCAACCCACAGATACGCAGTATTTT	CASSLGLVQPTDTQYF	.	TRBJ2-3	TRBV5-6	few
TGTGCCAGCAGTCAACTAGCGGGGTACACAGATACGCAGTATTTT	CASSQLAGYTDTQYF	TRBD2	TRBJ2-3	TRBV7-6	.
TGTGCCAGTAGAGGCCGGGAACCGAACTATGGCTACACCTTC	CASRGREPNYGYTF	.	TRBJ1-2	TRBV19	many
TGCGCCAGCAGCTACCCGACCGGGACTAGCTGGGAGACCCAGTACTTC	CASSYPTGTSWETQYF	TRBD2	TRBJ2-5	TRBV5-1	.
TGTGCCAGCAGTGTTGAAGGAAAGCAGTATTTT	CASSVEGKQYF	.	TRBJ2-3	TRBV2	.
TGTGCCAGCAGTTCCAGGCTCGAGGGCTACACCTTC	CASSSRLEGYTF	.	TRBJ1-2	TRBV6-2/TRBV6-3	.
TGTGCCACCAGGGGATTTCGAGCGGGGGTGATCACAGATACGCAGTATTTT	CATRGFRAGVITDTQYF	TRBD2	TRBJ2-3	TRBV10-3	.
TGTGCCAGCAGCACGCAAACAGGGACAGATACGCAGTATTTT	CASSTQTGTDTQYF	.	TRBJ2-3	TRBV7-2	few
TGCGCCAGCAGCCAAGATTTTGGAGGGGGCCTTCAGCCCCAGCATTTT	CASSQDFGGGLQPQHF	TRBD1	TRBJ1-5	TRBV4-1	few
TGCAGTGCTATCGTTGTCTCTGGAAACACCATATATTTT	CSAIVVSGNTIYF	.	TRBJ1-3	TRBV20-1	few